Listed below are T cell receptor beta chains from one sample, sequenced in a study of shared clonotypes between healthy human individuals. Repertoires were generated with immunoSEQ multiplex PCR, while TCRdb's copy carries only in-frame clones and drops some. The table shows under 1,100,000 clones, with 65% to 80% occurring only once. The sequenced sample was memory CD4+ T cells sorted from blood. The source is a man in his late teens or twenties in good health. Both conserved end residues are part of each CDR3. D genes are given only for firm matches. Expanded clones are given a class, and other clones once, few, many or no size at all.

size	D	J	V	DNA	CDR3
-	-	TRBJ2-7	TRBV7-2	TGTGCCAGCAGCTTAGTTCGGGGATCCTCCTACGAGCAGTACTTC	CASSLVRGSSYEQYF
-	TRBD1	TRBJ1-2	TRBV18	TGTGCCAGCTCACCGTCCGGGACAGGCTATGGCTACACCTTC	CASSPSGTGYGYTF
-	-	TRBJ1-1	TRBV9	TGTGCCAGCAGCGTGGTTTCGGACACTGAAGCTTTCTTT	CASSVVSDTEAFF
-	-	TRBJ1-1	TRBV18	TGTGCCAGCTCACCATTTCCCATGAACACTGAAGCTTTCTTT	CASSPFPMNTEAFF
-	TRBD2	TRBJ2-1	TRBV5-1	TGCGCCAGCAGCTTAAATGGACTAGCGGAAAACTACAATGAGCAGTTCTTC	CASSLNGLAENYNEQFF
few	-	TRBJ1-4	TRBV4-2	TGTGCCAGCAGCCCTACCGTAGGACGGACTAATGAAAAACTGTTTTTT	CASSPTVGRTNEKLFF
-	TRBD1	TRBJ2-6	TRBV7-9	TGTGCCAGCAGCCTACAGACAGGGCTACACTCTGGGGCCAACGTCCTGACTTTC	CASSLQTGLHSGANVLTF
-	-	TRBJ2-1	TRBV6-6	TGTGCCAGTTATCAGCAGGACTACAATGAGCAGTTCTTC	CASYQQDYNEQFF
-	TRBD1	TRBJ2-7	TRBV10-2	TGCGCCACCTCGGGACAGGGTGGCGAGCAGTACTTC	CATSGQGGEQYF
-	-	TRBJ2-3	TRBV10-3	TGTGCCTGTAGTCCCGGAGCAGATACGCAGTATTTT	CACSPGADTQYF
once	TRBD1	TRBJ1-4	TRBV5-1	TGCGCCAGCAGCTTGGGGGACAGGGGTGTTAATCGTGGAAAACTGTTTTTT	CASSLGDRGVNRGKLFF
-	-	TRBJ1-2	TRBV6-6	TGTGCCAGCTGGAGCTCCGGGGCCGGCTCTCTTGGCTACACCTTC	CASWSSGAGSLGYTF
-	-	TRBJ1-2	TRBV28	TGTGCCAGCAGTTTGATGGATAGTAACTATGGCTACACCTTC	CASSLMDSNYGYTF
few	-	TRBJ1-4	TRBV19	TGTGCCAGCACGAAGGGGGTCGCGCCAAATGAAAAACTGTTTTTT	CASTKGVAPNEKLFF
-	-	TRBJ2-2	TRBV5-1	TGCGCCAGCAGCTGGGGGTTCGGCACCGGGGAGCTGTTTTTT	CASSWGFGTGELFF
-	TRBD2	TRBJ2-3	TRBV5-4	TGTGCCAGCAGCCGCGCTAGCGGGAGGACAGATACGCAGTATTTT	CASSRASGRTDTQYF
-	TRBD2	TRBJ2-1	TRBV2	TGTGCCAGCAGTGCGGTAGCGGGGCCTTACAATGAGCAGTTCTTC	CASSAVAGPYNEQFF
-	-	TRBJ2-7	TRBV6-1	TGTGCCAGCAGTGCCCCCCGCGAGCAGTACTTC	CASSAPREQYF
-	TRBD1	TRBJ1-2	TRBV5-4	TGTGCCAGCAGCCAAGATAGACAGGGCAGCGGTGGCTACACCTTC	CASSQDRQGSGGYTF
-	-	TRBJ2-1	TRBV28	TGTGCCAGCAATATGGGGGGCAAAACCAATGAGCAGTTCTTC	CASNMGGKTNEQFF
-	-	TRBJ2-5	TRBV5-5	TGTGCCAGCAGCTTTGTGGTCCAAGAGACCCAGTACTTC	CASSFVVQETQYF
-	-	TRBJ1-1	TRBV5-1	TGCGCCAGCAGTTCAGAGAGGGGAGCTGCCCTTTCGACTGAAGCTTTCTTT	CASSSERGAALSTEAFF
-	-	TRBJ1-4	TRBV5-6	TGTGCCAGCAGCTCCCGGGGACTGGAGGTCGAAAAACTGTTTTTT	CASSSRGLEVEKLFF
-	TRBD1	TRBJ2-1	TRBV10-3	TGTGCCATCAGTGCGTCGGACAGGGGCCACAATGAGCAGTTCTTC	CAISASDRGHNEQFF
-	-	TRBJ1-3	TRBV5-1	TGCGCCAGCAGCTTGGGCCATACTAATTCTGGAAACACCATATATTTT	CASSLGHTNSGNTIYF
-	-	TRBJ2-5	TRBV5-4	TGTGCCAGCAGCTCCGGCCCCGACCAGACAGAGACCCAGTACTTC	CASSSGPDQTETQYF
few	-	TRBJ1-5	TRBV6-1	TGTGCCAGCAGGGGGCAGGCTACCAATCAGCCCCAGCATTTT	CASRGQATNQPQHF
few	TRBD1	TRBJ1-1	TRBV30	TGTGCCTGGAGCACAGGGGTGGGGACTGAAGCTTTCTTT	CAWSTGVGTEAFF